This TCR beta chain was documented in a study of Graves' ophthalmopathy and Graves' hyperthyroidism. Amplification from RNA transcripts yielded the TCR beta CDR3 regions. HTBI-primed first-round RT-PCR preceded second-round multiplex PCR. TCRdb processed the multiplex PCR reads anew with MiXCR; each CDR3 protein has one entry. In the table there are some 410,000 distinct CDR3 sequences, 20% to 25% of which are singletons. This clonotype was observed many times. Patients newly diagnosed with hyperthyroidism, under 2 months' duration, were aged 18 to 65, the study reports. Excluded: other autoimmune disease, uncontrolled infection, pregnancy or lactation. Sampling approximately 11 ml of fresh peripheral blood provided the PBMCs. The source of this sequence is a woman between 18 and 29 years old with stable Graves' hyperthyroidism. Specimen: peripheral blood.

The CDR3 coding sequence is TGTGCCAGCAAATTACAGGGATGGGAGCTGTTTTTT. It is translated as CASKLQGWELFF. This chain connects TRBV12-3 or TRBV12-4 to TRBJ2-2; D might be TRBD1 (6 bases). V lost 7 bases, J lost 9 bases, and 12 bases lay in between. The CDR3 loop spans 12 amino acids.